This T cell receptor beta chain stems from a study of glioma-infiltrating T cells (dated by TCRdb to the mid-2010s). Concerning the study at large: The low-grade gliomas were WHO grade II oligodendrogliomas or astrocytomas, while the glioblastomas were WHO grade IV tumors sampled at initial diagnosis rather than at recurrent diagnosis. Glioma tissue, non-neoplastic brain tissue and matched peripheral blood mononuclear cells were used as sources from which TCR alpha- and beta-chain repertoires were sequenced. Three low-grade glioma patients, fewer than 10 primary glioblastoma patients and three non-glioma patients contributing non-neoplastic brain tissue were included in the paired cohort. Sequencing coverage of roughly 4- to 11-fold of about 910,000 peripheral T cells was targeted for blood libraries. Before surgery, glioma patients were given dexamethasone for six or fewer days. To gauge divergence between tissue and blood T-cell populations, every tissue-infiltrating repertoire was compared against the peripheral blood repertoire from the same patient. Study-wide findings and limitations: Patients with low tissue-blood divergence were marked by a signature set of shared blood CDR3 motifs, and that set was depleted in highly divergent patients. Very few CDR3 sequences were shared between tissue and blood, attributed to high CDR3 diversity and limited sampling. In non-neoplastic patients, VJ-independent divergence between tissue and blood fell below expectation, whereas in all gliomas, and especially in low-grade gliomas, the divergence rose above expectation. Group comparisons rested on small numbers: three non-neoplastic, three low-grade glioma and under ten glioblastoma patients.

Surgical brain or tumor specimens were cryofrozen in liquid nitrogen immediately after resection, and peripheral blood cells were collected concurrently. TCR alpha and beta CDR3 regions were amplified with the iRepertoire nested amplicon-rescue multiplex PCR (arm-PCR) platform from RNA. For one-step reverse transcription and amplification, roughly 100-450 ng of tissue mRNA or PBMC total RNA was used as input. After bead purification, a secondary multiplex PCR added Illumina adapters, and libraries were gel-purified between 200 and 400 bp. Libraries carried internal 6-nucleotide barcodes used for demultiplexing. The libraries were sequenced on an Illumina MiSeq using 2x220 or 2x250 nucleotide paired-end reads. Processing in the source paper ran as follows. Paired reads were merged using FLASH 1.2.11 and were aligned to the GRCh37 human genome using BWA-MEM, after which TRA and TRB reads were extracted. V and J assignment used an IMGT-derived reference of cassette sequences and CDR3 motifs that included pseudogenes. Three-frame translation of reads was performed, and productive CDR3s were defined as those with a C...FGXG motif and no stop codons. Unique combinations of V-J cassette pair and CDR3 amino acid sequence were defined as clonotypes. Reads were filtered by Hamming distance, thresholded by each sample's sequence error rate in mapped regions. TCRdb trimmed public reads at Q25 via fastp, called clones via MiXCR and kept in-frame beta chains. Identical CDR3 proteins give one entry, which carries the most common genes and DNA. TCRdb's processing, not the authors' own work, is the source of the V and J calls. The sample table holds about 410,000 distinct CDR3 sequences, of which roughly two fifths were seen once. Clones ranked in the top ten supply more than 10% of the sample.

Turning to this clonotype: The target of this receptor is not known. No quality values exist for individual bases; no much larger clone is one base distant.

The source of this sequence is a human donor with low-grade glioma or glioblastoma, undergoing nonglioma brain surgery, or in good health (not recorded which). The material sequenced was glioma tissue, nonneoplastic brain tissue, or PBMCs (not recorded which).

The CDR3 region has the sequence CASQEEVTSYEQYF. The sequenced DNA is TGTGCCAGCCAAGAGGAGGTTACCTCCTACGAGCAGTACTTC. The sequence joins TRBV28 to TRBJ2-7; D gene: possibly TRBD2, on 5 matching bases. V was cut back by 8 bases and J by 0 bases, leaving a gap of 14 bases between them. CDR1 MDHEN and CDR2 SYDVKM were looked up in the germline V gene. From the cysteine through the phenylalanine, the CDR3 covers 14 amino acids. Of all the DNA, just the CDR3 is kept, 42 bases in frame from base 1.